This T cell receptor (beta chain) was sequenced in a study of T cell changes during pregnancy in multiple sclerosis. V gave up 7 bases and J gave up 0 bases, with 16 bases separating them. The CDR3 has 16 amino acids. Per germline, CDR1 SEHNR and CDR2 FQNEAQ (reference sequence). Repertoires were generated with immunoSEQ multiplex PCR, while TCRdb's copy carries only in-frame clones and drops some. The table lists 38,000 or so clones, 75% to 95% of them singletons, with 0.35% to 0.45% in the top ten. The starting material was CD4+ T cells from peripheral blood mononuclear cells, obtained in the third trimester of pregnancy. This sequence originates from a female donor with multiple sclerosis, enrolled in a pregnancy study. The V gene is TRBV7-9, the J gene TRBJ2-1; no firm D call. As DNA, the CDR3 is TGTGCCAGCACCCCTAGGAAGTCGAGCTCCTACAATGAGCAGTTCTTC. Residues: CASTPRKSSSYNEQFF.